This T cell receptor (beta chain) was obtained from a study of T cell repertoires in cytomegalovirus infection. Study-level background: An indication of both CMV infection and matching HLA type came from public TCR beta signatures.

V lost 3 bases and J lost 3, with 15 bases in between. There are 17 residues in the CDR3. Germline V lookup: CDR1 SGHDN, CDR2 FVKESK. TCRdb re-called the reads with MiXCR, one entry per CDR3 protein. This sample carries a few hundred thousand distinct CDR3 sequences, more than 8% of them seen once, and the ten largest clones take 3.5% to 4.5%. The TCR originated in a human donor in good health (CMV status not recorded). Some clones in this sample may be carry-over from other donors' samples. This rearrangement joins TRBV14 to TRBJ2-6, with D perhaps TRBD2 (5 bases). The sample consisted of PBMCs. The CDR3, as DNA: TGTGCCAGCAGCCACTTCTCTAGCCCCCTTGGGGCCAACGTCCTGACTTTC. Amino acid sequence: CASSHFSSPLGANVLTF.